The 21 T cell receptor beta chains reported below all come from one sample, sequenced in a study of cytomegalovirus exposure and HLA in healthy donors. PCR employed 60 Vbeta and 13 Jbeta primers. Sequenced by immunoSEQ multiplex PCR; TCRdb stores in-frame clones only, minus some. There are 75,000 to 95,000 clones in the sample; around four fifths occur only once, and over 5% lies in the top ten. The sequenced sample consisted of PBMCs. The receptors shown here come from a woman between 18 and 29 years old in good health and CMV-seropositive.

The CDR3 DNA sequence: TGCGCCAGCAAGGGCAGGGGGCCTGAGCAGTACTTC. Translating gives CASKGRGPEQYF. V gene TRBV5-1 combines with J gene TRBJ2-7; 8 bases are shared with TRBD1. Germline trimming cut 6 bases from V and 7 bases from J; bases unmatched to any gene: 6. The CDR3 spans 12 residues. Germline-derived CDR1 and CDR2 are SGHRS and YFSETQ.

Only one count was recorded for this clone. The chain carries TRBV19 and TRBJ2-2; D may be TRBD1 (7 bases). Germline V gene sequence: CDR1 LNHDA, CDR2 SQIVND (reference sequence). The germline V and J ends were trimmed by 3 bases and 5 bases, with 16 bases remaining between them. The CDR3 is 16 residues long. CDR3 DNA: TGTGCCAGTAGTATTTTCGACAGGGAGGTAACCGGGGAGCTGTTTTTT. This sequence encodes CASSIFDREVTGELFF.

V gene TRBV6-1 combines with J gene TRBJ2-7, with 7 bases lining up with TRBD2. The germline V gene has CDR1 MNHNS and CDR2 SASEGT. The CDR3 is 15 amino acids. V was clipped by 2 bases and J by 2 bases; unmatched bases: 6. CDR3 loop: CASSERGTITYEQYF. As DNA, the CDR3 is TGTGCCAGCAGTGAAAGAGGGACTATTACCTACGAGCAGTACTTC.

The DNA for the CDR3 is TGTGCCAGCACCCCTAGCGGGAAAAACATTCAGTACTTC. Translating it yields CASTPSGKNIQYF. The chain carries TRBV13 and TRBJ2-4, with TRBD2 matching 8 bases. The CDR3 sequence is 13 residues long. Germline V gene data show CDR1 as PRHDT and CDR2 as FYEKMQ (reference sequence). V dropped 7 bases and J dropped 4; count of bases not matched to a gene: 3.

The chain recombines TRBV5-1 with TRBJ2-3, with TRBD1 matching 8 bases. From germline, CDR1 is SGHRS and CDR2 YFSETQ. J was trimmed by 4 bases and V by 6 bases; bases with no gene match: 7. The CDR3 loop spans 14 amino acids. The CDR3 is CASKVWTGSDTQYF. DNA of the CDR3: TGCGCCAGCAAGGTGTGGACAGGGTCAGATACGCAGTATTTT.

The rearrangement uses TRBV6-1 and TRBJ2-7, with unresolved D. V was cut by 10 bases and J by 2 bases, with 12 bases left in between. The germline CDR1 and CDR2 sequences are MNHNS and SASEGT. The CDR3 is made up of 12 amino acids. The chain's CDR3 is CATLFWPYEQYF. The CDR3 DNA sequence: TGTGCCACCCTTTTTTGGCCCTACGAGCAGTACTTC.

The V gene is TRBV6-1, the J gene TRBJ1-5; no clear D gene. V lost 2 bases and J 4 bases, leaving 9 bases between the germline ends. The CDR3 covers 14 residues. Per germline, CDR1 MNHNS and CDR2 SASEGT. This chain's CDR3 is CASSERQLNQPQHF. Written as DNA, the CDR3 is TGTGCCAGCAGTGAACGTCAGTTGAATCAGCCCCAGCATTTT.

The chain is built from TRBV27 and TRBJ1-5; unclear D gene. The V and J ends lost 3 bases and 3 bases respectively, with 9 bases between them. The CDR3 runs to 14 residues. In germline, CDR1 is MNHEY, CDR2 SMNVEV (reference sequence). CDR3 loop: CASSFRGYNQPQHF. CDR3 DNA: TGTGCCAGCAGTTTTCGGGGATACAATCAGCCCCAGCATTTT.

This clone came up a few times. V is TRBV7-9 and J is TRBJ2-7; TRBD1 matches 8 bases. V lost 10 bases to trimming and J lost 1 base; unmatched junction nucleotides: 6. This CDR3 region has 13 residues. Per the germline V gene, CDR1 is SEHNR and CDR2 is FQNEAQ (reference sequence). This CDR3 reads CATGTGRSYEQYF. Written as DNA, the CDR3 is TGTGCCACCGGGACAGGTCGGTCCTACGAGCAGTACTTC.

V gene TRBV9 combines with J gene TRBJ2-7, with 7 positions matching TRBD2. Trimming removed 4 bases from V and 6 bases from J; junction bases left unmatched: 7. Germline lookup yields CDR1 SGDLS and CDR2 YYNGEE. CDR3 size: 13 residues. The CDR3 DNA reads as TGTGCCAGCAGCCCCCGCCTAGCGGCCGAGCAGTACTTC. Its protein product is CASSPRLAAEQYF.

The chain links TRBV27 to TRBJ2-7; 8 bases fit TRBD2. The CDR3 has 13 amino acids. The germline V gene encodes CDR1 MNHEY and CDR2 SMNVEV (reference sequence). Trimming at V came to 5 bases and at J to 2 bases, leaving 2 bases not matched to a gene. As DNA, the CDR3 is TGTGCCAGCAGTGACGGGAGGGCCTACGAGCAGTACTTC. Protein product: CASSDGRAYEQYF.

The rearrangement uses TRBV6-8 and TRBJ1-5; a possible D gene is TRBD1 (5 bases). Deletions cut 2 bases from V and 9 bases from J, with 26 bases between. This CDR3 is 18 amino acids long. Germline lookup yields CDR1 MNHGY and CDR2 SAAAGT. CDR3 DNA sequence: TGTGCCAGCAGTTACCTCCATGACCCCGGGACTGTTCGTAGGCCCCAGCATTTT. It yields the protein CASSYLHDPGTVRRPQHF.

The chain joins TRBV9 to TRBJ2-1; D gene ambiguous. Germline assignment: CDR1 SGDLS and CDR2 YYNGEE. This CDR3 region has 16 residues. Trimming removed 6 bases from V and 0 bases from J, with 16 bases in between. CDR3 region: CASTHRPGSSYNEQFF. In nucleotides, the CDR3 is TGTGCCAGCACCCACCGCCCTGGTAGCTCCTACAATGAGCAGTTCTTC.

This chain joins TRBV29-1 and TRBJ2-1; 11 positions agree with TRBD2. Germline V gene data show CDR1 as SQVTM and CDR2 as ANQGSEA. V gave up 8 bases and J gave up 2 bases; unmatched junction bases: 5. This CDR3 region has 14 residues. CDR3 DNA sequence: TGCAGCATAACTAGCGGGAGTACCTACAATGAGCAGTTCTTC. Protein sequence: CSITSGSTYNEQFF.

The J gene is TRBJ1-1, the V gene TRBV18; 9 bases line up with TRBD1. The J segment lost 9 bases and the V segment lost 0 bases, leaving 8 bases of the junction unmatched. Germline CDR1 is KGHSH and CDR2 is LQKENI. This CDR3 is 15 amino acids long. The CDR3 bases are TGTGCCAGCTCACCACCGGGACAGGGTAACGGGAAAGCTTTCTTT. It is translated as CASSPPGQGNGKAFF.

The CDR3 nucleotides are TGCGCCAGCAGCCAAGATTGGGGGGGGACTGAAAAACTGTTTTTT. Protein: CASSQDWGGTEKLFF. The chain combines TRBV4-1 with TRBJ1-4; weak D call: TRBD1 (5 bases). V lost 0 bases and J lost 7, with 12 bases in between. This CDR3 has 15 amino acids. Looked up from germline, CDR1 is MGHRA and CDR2 is YSYEKL.

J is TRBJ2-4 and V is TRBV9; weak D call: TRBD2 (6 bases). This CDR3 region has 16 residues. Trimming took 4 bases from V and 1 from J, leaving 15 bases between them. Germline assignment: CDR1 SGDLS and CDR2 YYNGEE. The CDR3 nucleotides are TGTGCCAGCAGCTCAGGAGGGGCAGGGGCCAAAAACATTCAGTACTTC. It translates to CASSSGGAGAKNIQYF.

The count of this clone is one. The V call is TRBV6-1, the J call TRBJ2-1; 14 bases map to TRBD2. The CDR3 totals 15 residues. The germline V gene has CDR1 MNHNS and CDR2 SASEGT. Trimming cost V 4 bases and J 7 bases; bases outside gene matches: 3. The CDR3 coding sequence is TGTGCCAGCAGTGCGACTAGCGGGGGGGGGAATGAGCAGTTCTTC. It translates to CASSATSGGGNEQFF.

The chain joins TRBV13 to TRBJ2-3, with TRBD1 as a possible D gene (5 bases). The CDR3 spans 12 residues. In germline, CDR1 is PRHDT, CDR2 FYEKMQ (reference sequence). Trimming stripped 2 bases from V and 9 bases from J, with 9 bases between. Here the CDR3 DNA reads TGTGCCAGCAGCTTACAGGGCAAGACGCAGTATTTT. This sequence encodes CASSLQGKTQYF.

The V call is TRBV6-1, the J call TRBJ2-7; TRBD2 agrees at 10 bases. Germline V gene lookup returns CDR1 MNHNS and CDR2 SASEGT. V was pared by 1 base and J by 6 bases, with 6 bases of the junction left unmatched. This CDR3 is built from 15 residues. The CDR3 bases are TGTGCCAGCAGTGAAGGGACTAGCGGAGGGGCCGAGCAGTACTTC. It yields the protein CASSEGTSGGAEQYF.

CDR3 sequence reads: CASSRRGYNEQFF. DNA for the CDR3: TGTGCCAGCAGTCGCCGGGGGTACAATGAGCAGTTCTTC. V gene TRBV2 combines with J gene TRBJ2-1; tentative D call: TRBD2 (6 bases). The V end lost 5 bases, the J end lost 4 bases, and 9 bases lay between the germline ends. The CDR3 runs 13 residues. Germline loops: CDR1 SNHLY, CDR2 FYNNEI.